A selection of T cell receptor beta chains follows, all from one sample in a study of T cell clonotyping in hematopoietic cell transplantation. TCRdb's copy holds only in-frame clones and misses some; the assay was immunoSEQ multiplex PCR. Of around 28,000 clones in the sample, roughly 91% were seen once. The input for sequencing was peripheral blood mononuclear cells, taken before stem cell transplant. The receptors come from a man in his forties or fifties with acute myeloid leukemia. Some clones in this sample may be carry-over from other donors' samples. The CDR3 runs from the conserved cysteine through the conserved F or W. The order of the fields is J gene, D gene, clone size, V gene, CDR3 DNA, CDR3 protein. D genes are given only for firm matches. Clone size is stated in some rows and not others, as once, few, many or a class when expanded.

j_call: TRBJ2-2; d_call: .; clone_size: .; v_call: TRBV5-1; cdr3_nt: TGCGCCAGCAGCTTTTTTGCAGGGACCGGGGAGCTGTTTTTT; cdr3_aa: CASSFFAGTGELFF
j_call: TRBJ1-3; d_call: .; clone_size: .; v_call: TRBV6-5; cdr3_nt: TGTGCCAGCAGTCAAGACAGGGGAAACACCATATATTTT; cdr3_aa: CASSQDRGNTIYF
j_call: TRBJ1-1; d_call: .; clone_size: .; v_call: TRBV29-1; cdr3_nt: TGCAGCGTTGCCCGTCAGCGAACTCAGGGTGACACTGAAGCTTTCTTT; cdr3_aa: CSVARQRTQGDTEAFF
j_call: TRBJ2-5; d_call: .; clone_size: .; v_call: TRBV18; cdr3_nt: TGTGCCAGCTCACCTGCGGGGAATCTAGAGACCCAGTACTTC; cdr3_aa: CASSPAGNLETQYF
j_call: TRBJ2-1; d_call: TRBD2; clone_size: .; v_call: TRBV10-3; cdr3_nt: TGTGCCATCCTCGGGACTAGCACCAATGAGCAGTTCTTC; cdr3_aa: CAILGTSTNEQFF
j_call: TRBJ2-2; d_call: .; clone_size: .; v_call: TRBV7-2; cdr3_nt: TGTGCCAGCAGCTTCCCGGTCCTCACCGGGGAGCTGTTTTTT; cdr3_aa: CASSFPVLTGELFF
j_call: TRBJ2-7; d_call: .; clone_size: once; v_call: TRBV19; cdr3_nt: TGTGCCAGTAGTATTGGGCTGGGGACCGAGCAGTACTTC; cdr3_aa: CASSIGLGTEQYF
j_call: TRBJ2-5; d_call: .; clone_size: .; v_call: TRBV6-1; cdr3_nt: TGTGCCAGCAGTGACGAGAGCGGAAAACAGGGCTCCCAGTACTTC; cdr3_aa: CASSDESGKQGSQYF
j_call: TRBJ2-5; d_call: .; clone_size: .; v_call: TRBV2; cdr3_nt: TGTGCCAGCAACCAGGGGCAAGAGACCCAGTACTTC; cdr3_aa: CASNQGQETQYF
j_call: TRBJ2-7; d_call: .; clone_size: .; v_call: TRBV5-6; cdr3_nt: TGTGCCAGCAGCCCGATTCGGGACGGTGCCTACGAGCAGTACTTC; cdr3_aa: CASSPIRDGAYEQYF
j_call: TRBJ1-1; d_call: TRBD1; clone_size: .; v_call: TRBV27; cdr3_nt: TGTGCCAGCAGCCCGCTAAACAGGGGGGTGAACACTGAAGCTTTCTTT; cdr3_aa: CASSPLNRGVNTEAFF
j_call: TRBJ2-7; d_call: .; clone_size: few; v_call: TRBV7-9; cdr3_nt: TGTGCCAGCAGCCATGGGACCATCTACGAGCAGTACTTC; cdr3_aa: CASSHGTIYEQYF
j_call: TRBJ2-5; d_call: TRBD2; clone_size: .; v_call: TRBV4-3; cdr3_nt: TGCGCCAGCAGCCAAGATTGGGGAGCGGGAGGCCACCAAGAGACCCAGTACTTC; cdr3_aa: CASSQDWGAGGHQETQYF
j_call: TRBJ1-5; d_call: TRBD1; clone_size: few; v_call: TRBV7-2; cdr3_nt: TGTGCCAGCAGCTTATGGCCTCTACTTGGGACAGGGGACGACCAGCCCCAGCATTTT; cdr3_aa: CASSLWPLLGTGDDQPQHF
j_call: TRBJ2-3; d_call: .; clone_size: .; v_call: TRBV9; cdr3_nt: TGTGCCAGCAGCGTACTTAGTAGGGGGGGCCAGCTAGATACGCAGTATTTT; cdr3_aa: CASSVLSRGGQLDTQYF
j_call: TRBJ1-6; d_call: TRBD1; clone_size: .; v_call: TRBV19; cdr3_nt: TGTGCCAGTAGTATAACAGGGGAAGATTCACCCCTCCACTTT; cdr3_aa: CASSITGEDSPLHF
j_call: TRBJ2-5; d_call: TRBD1; clone_size: .; v_call: TRBV9; cdr3_nt: TGTGCCAGCAGCGCCCAGACAGGGGGGCAAGAGACCCAGTACTTC; cdr3_aa: CASSAQTGGQETQYF
j_call: TRBJ1-1; d_call: .; clone_size: .; v_call: TRBV14; cdr3_nt: TGTGCCAGCAGCCAAGACAGACATGTGAACACTGAAGCTTTCTTT; cdr3_aa: CASSQDRHVNTEAFF
j_call: TRBJ1-4; d_call: .; clone_size: .; v_call: TRBV5-4; cdr3_nt: TGTGCCAGCAGCATTGGTAGTGGGGGGCACGGTGAAAAACTGTTTTTT; cdr3_aa: CASSIGSGGHGEKLFF
j_call: TRBJ2-7; d_call: .; clone_size: once; v_call: TRBV11-2; cdr3_nt: TGTGCCAGCAGTTCCCTCCTACGGGGGGCGCGTACCTACGAGCAGTACTTC; cdr3_aa: CASSSLLRGARTYEQYF
j_call: TRBJ2-3; d_call: TRBD1; clone_size: .; v_call: TRBV5-1; cdr3_nt: TGCGCCAGCAGCTGGACGGGACAGGGTTTCGGCACAGATACGCAGTATTTT; cdr3_aa: CASSWTGQGFGTDTQYF
j_call: TRBJ1-2; d_call: .; clone_size: .; v_call: TRBV5-5; cdr3_nt: TGTGCCAGCACCGCGCTTGGACGGGGCTATGGCTACACCTTC; cdr3_aa: CASTALGRGYGYTF
j_call: TRBJ1-2; d_call: TRBD1; clone_size: .; v_call: TRBV11-2; cdr3_nt: TGTGCCAGCAGCTCTCGACAGGGCGGCTACACCTTC; cdr3_aa: CASSSRQGGYTF
j_call: TRBJ1-1; d_call: TRBD1; clone_size: .; v_call: TRBV4-1; cdr3_nt: TGCGCCAGCAGCCAAGATCGGTTGGGACAGGGCCCCACTGAAGCTTTCTTT; cdr3_aa: CASSQDRLGQGPTEAFF
j_call: TRBJ1-2; d_call: .; clone_size: .; v_call: TRBV6-1; cdr3_nt: TGTGCCAGCGGGGATACAGTCCTAGCTAACTATGGCTACACCTTC; cdr3_aa: CASGDTVLANYGYTF
j_call: TRBJ2-7; d_call: .; clone_size: .; v_call: TRBV2; cdr3_nt: TGTGCCAGCAGTGTAAGAGGGGACGAGCAGTACTTC; cdr3_aa: CASSVRGDEQYF
j_call: TRBJ2-6; d_call: .; clone_size: .; v_call: TRBV6-5; cdr3_nt: TGTGCCAGCAGTTCCCCCGGCGTCCTGACTTTC; cdr3_aa: CASSSPGVLTF
j_call: TRBJ2-7; d_call: .; clone_size: .; v_call: TRBV7-9; cdr3_nt: TGTGCCAGCTCGCCGGGGCAGGGACACTACGAGCAGTACTTC; cdr3_aa: CASSPGQGHYEQYF
j_call: TRBJ2-7; d_call: .; clone_size: .; v_call: TRBV7-2; cdr3_nt: TGTGCCAGCAGCTTGTTCGACGAGCAGTACTTC; cdr3_aa: CASSLFDEQYF
j_call: TRBJ1-3; d_call: .; clone_size: .; v_call: TRBV28; cdr3_nt: TGTGCCAGCAGTTTTTTAGGGGGTGAATCTGGAAACACCATATATTTT; cdr3_aa: CASSFLGGESGNTIYF
j_call: TRBJ2-7; d_call: .; clone_size: .; v_call: TRBV5-1; cdr3_nt: TGCGCCAGCAGCTTGGTAACAGACTCCTACGAGCAGTACTTC; cdr3_aa: CASSLVTDSYEQYF
j_call: TRBJ1-4; d_call: .; clone_size: .; v_call: TRBV7-9; cdr3_nt: TGTGCCAGCAGCGCGTCCGGGACACTCGAAAAACTGTTTTTT; cdr3_aa: CASSASGTLEKLFF
j_call: TRBJ2-3; d_call: .; clone_size: once; v_call: TRBV5-1; cdr3_nt: TGCGCCAGCAGCTTGGCCCGGTTCTCCACAGATACGCAGTATTTT; cdr3_aa: CASSLARFSTDTQYF
j_call: TRBJ1-2; d_call: TRBD1; clone_size: .; v_call: TRBV29-1; cdr3_nt: TGCAGCGTTGGAAGGGACAGGGACCCCTATGGCTACACCTTC; cdr3_aa: CSVGRDRDPYGYTF
j_call: TRBJ2-2; d_call: .; clone_size: .; v_call: TRBV7-2; cdr3_nt: TGTGCCAGCAGTCTTCAGCCGACCGGTAACACCGGGGAGCTGTTTTTT; cdr3_aa: CASSLQPTGNTGELFF
j_call: TRBJ2-4; d_call: TRBD1; clone_size: .; v_call: TRBV27; cdr3_nt: TGTGCCAGCAGTAAATCGGCCAGGGGGAGTGGGTGGGGCATTCAGTACTTC; cdr3_aa: CASSKSARGSGWGIQYF
j_call: TRBJ2-3; d_call: .; clone_size: .; v_call: TRBV21-1; cdr3_nt: TGTGCCAGCAGCAAACTGGTAGGACCCATCAACGGCCCAGATACGCAGTATTTT; cdr3_aa: CASSKLVGPINGPDTQYF
j_call: TRBJ2-7; d_call: .; clone_size: .; v_call: TRBV10-1; cdr3_nt: TGCGCCAGCAGTGAGAAAGAGCAGTACTTC; cdr3_aa: CASSEKEQYF
j_call: TRBJ1-3; d_call: .; clone_size: .; v_call: TRBV28; cdr3_nt: TGTGCCAGCAGTTTAACAGGGTACTCTGGAAACACCATATATTTT; cdr3_aa: CASSLTGYSGNTIYF
j_call: TRBJ2-7; d_call: .; clone_size: .; v_call: TRBV20-1; cdr3_nt: TGCAGTGCTGGGGACGGCTACGAGCAGTACTTC; cdr3_aa: CSAGDGYEQYF
j_call: TRBJ2-7; d_call: TRBD2; clone_size: .; v_call: TRBV5-4; cdr3_nt: TGTGCCAGCAGCTTGGGACTAGCGGGGAATCGCGAGCAGTACTTC; cdr3_aa: CASSLGLAGNREQYF
j_call: TRBJ2-5; d_call: .; clone_size: .; v_call: TRBV2; cdr3_nt: TGTGCCAGCAGTGAAATCAGGGAAGAGACCCAGTACTTC; cdr3_aa: CASSEIREETQYF
j_call: TRBJ1-2; d_call: .; clone_size: .; v_call: TRBV15; cdr3_nt: TGTGCCACCAGCAGAGACAGGACCGCTAACTATGGCTACACCTTC; cdr3_aa: CATSRDRTANYGYTF
j_call: TRBJ1-5; d_call: .; clone_size: .; v_call: TRBV28; cdr3_nt: TGTGCCAGCAGTCCACAGGGCGTCAATCAGCCCCAGCATTTT; cdr3_aa: CASSPQGVNQPQHF
j_call: TRBJ2-1; d_call: .; clone_size: .; v_call: TRBV5-1; cdr3_nt: TGCGCCAGCAGCTTGGGGACGCCTAATGAGCAGTTCTTC; cdr3_aa: CASSLGTPNEQFF
j_call: TRBJ1-2; d_call: TRBD1; clone_size: .; v_call: TRBV2; cdr3_nt: TGTGCCAGCAGTGAATTCCCTGGGACAGGGAGCGGCTACACCTTC; cdr3_aa: CASSEFPGTGSGYTF
j_call: TRBJ2-5; d_call: .; clone_size: .; v_call: TRBV19; cdr3_nt: TGTGCCAGTAGTCCCCCAGGACAAGAGACCCAGTACTTC; cdr3_aa: CASSPPGQETQYF
j_call: TRBJ2-7; d_call: .; clone_size: .; v_call: TRBV4-3; cdr3_nt: TGCGCCAGCAGCCTCCTCAGCGGAGCTAGTTTCTACGAGCAGTACTTC; cdr3_aa: CASSLLSGASFYEQYF